The rows below give T cell receptor beta chains drawn from one sample of a study of human T cells and chemical hapten exposure. TCRdb re-called the RACE reads through MiXCR, storing one row per CDR3 protein. This table holds about 49,000 distinct CDR3 sequences, about 9% found once. Sample: whole blood, taken in connection with sensitization to the hapten diphenylcyclopropenone (DPC). The origin of the receptors is a woman in her fifties or sixties with alopecia areata. Some clones in this sample may be carry-over from other donors' samples. Each CDR3 is given with its conserved first and last residue. The order of the fields is V gene, D gene, J gene, clone size, CDR3 DNA, CDR3 protein. D genes are given only for firm matches. Not every row has a clone size; where given, it reads once, few, many or a size class.

>TRBV7-8|NA|TRBJ1-1|NA
TGTGCCAGCAGCTTAGGTATGACGGCCTTTGAAGCTTTCTTT
CASSLGMTAFEAFF
>TRBV4-3|NA|TRBJ2-4|many
TGCGCCAGCAGCCAGAACGTAGCCAAAAACATTCAGTACTTC
CASSQNVAKNIQYF
>TRBV4-3|NA|TRBJ2-7|many
TGCGCCAGCAGCCAAGAATACCCCGGGCCGAACGAGCAGTACTTC
CASSQEYPGPNEQYF
>TRBV11-2|NA|TRBJ2-1|many
TGTGCCAGCAGCTTGATTGCGATAGAGCAGTTCTTC
CASSLIAIEQFF
>TRBV7-2|NA|TRBJ1-5|many
TGTGCCAGCAGCTTAGGACCTGCGACCGGTTTGCCCCAGCATTTT
CASSLGPATGLPQHF
>TRBV28|NA|TRBJ1-4|NA
TGTGCCAGCGAGGCCGCTGACGCAACTAATGAAAAACTGTTTTTT
CASEAADATNEKLFF
>TRBV12-3/TRBV12-4|TRBD2|TRBJ2-1|many
TGTGCCAGCAGTTACACAGCGGGGGGGGAGCAGTTCTTC
CASSYTAGGEQFF
>TRBV5-1|NA|TRBJ1-1|NA
TGCGCCAGCAGCTTGGACCCGGGTAACACTGAAGCTTTCTTT
CASSLDPGNTEAFF
>TRBV18|TRBD1|TRBJ1-1|many
TGTGCCAGCTCGCGGGACAGGCGCGGTACTGAAGCTTTCTTT
CASSRDRRGTEAFF
>TRBV12-3/TRBV12-4|NA|TRBJ2-7|many
TGTGCCAGCAGTTTAGGCCTTGCGGAGCAGTACTTC
CASSLGLAEQYF
>TRBV5-1|NA|TRBJ2-5|few
TGCGCCAGCAGCCTCAGTGGGTCGGAGACCCAGTACTTC
CASSLSGSETQYF
>TRBV20-1|TRBD2|TRBJ2-1|NA
TGCAGTGCTAGACCGCCTCCCGGGACTAGCGGGAGGGCCCTCTACAATGAGCAGTTCTTC
CSARPPPGTSGRALYNEQFF
>TRBV29-1|TRBD1|TRBJ2-5|many
TGCAGCGTTGGCGACAGGGGGCTCGGTGGAGAGACCCAGTACTTC
CSVGDRGLGGETQYF
>TRBV30|NA|TRBJ1-3|many
TGTGCCTGGAGTGTTCTCGCAGGAAACACCATATATTTT
CAWSVLAGNTIYF
>TRBV29-1|NA|TRBJ2-7|many
TGCAGCGTTCATCCATCCCTGTCCTACGAGCAGTACTTC
CSVHPSLSYEQYF
>TRBV11-2|TRBD1|TRBJ2-2|NA
TGTGCCAGCAGCCAACAGGGGTCATCTCCCGGGGAGCTGTTTTTT
CASSQQGSSPGELFF
>TRBV29-1|NA|TRBJ1-2|many
TGCAGCGACAGGGATAACTATGGCTACACCTTC
CSDRDNYGYTF
>TRBV6-6|NA|TRBJ1-5|many
TGTGCCAGCAGTTACTCGAGTAAGGGGGTCACTCAGCCCCAGCATTTT
CASSYSSKGVTQPQHF
>TRBV20-1|TRBD2|TRBJ2-7|many
TGCAGTGCATACCGGGGGGGCCTCTCCTACGAGCAGTACTTC
CSAYRGGLSYEQYF
>TRBV6-2/TRBV6-3|NA|TRBJ2-7|few
TGTGCCAGCAGTCGCCCAGGGGCGAAATCCTACGAGCAGTACTTC
CASSRPGAKSYEQYF
>TRBV12-3/TRBV12-4|TRBD1|TRBJ1-4|few
TGTGCCAGCAGTAAGGACAGGGTCGAAAAACTGTTTTTT
CASSKDRVEKLFF
>TRBV7-6|TRBD2|TRBJ2-1|many
TGTGCCAGCACCAACAGGCGGGAGGGCCTAAATGAGCAGTTCTTC
CASTNRREGLNEQFF
>TRBV7-2|TRBD2|TRBJ2-5|NA
TGTGCCAGCAGCTATTCTAGGCCAGGGCTAGCGGTCCAAGAGACCCAGTACTTC
CASSYSRPGLAVQETQYF
>TRBV28|NA|TRBJ2-7|few
TGTGCCAGCAAGACAGCCTCCTACGAGCAGTACTTC
CASKTASYEQYF
>TRBV9|NA|TRBJ2-1|NA
TGTGCCAGCAGCGTAGTCGTCGCGTACAATGAGCAGTTCTTC
CASSVVVAYNEQFF
>TRBV4-1|NA|TRBJ1-4|medium-sized
TGCGCCAGCAGCCAAGATTGGATTGGAACTAATGAAAAACTGTTTTTT
CASSQDWIGTNEKLFF
>TRBV20-1|NA|TRBJ2-3|few
TGCAGTGCTAGAGTCGGGAACGCGCCTAGCACAGATACGCAGTATTTT
CSARVGNAPSTDTQYF